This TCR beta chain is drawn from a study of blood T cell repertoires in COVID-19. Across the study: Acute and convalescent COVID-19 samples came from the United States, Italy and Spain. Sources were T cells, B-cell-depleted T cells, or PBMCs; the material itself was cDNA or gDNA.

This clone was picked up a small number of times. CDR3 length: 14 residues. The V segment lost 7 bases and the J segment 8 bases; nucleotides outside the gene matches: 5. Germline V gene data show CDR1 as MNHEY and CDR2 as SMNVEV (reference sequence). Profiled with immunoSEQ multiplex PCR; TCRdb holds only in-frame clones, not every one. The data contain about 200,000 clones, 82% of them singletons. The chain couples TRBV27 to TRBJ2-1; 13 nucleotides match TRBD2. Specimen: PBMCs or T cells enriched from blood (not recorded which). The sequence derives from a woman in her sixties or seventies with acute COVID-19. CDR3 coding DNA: TGTGCCAGCACTCGACTAGCGGGAGGATATGAGCAGTTCTTC. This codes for CASTRLAGGYEQFF.